One and the same sample provided the 24 T cell receptor beta chains below, sequenced in a study of spatial heterogeneity in lung cancer. Regarding time point: blood at routine non-recurrence follow-up after resection. TCRdb itself ran the 5' RACE reads through MiXCR, one entry per CDR3 protein. The sample has around 100,000 distinct CDR3 sequences, 11% seen once. Sequencing used PBMCs, obtained at follow-up. The origin of the receptors is a female donor with early-stage non-small cell lung cancer.

This clonotype was counted ten times or more. The genes are TRBV29-1 and TRBJ1-2; 9 positions agree with TRBD1. Germline values: CDR1 SQVTM, CDR2 ANQGSEA. Trimming removed 4 bases from V and 7 bases from J; junction bases left unmatched: 7. There are 13 residues in the CDR3. In nucleotides, the CDR3 is TGCAGCGTTGTGGACAGGGGACTCCGTGGCTACACCTTC. Translated: CSVVDRGLRGYTF.

V is TRBV28 and J is TRBJ2-5, with D unresolved. The CDR3 consists of 14 residues. V was pared by 5 bases and J by 4 bases, with 14 bases between. CDR1 is MDHEN and CDR2 is SYDVKM in the germline V gene. CDR3 DNA: TGTGCCAGCAGTCCCCCTAGGGTTCTAGAGACCCAGTACTTC. Translation: CASSPPRVLETQYF.

In its sample, this clonotype was seen a few times. The chain joins TRBV15 to TRBJ2-6; a possible D gene is TRBD1 (5 bases). Trimming removed 1 base at V and 2 bases at J, with 12 bases between. The CDR3 consists of 17 residues. The germline V gene has CDR1 LNHNV and CDR2 YYDKDF (reference sequence). CDR3 nucleotide sequence: TGTGCCACCAGCAGAGGCAGGGCTGATGCTGGGGCCAACGTCCTGACTTTC. Amino acid sequence: CATSRGRADAGANVLTF.

This chain joins TRBV28 and TRBJ2-2; 9 bases match TRBD1. The germline V gene encodes CDR1 MDHEN and CDR2 SYDVKM. The trim removed 6 bases at V and 0 bases at J, leaving 11 bases unmatched. CDR3 length: 18 residues. This CDR3 reads CASRQGQGGIANTGELFF. DNA of the CDR3: TGTGCCAGCAGACAGGGACAGGGAGGAATAGCGAACACCGGGGAGCTGTTTTTT.

Written as DNA, the CDR3 is TGCGCCAGCAGCCAAGATTATGCTAGCGGGATGAAAAACATTCAGTACTTC. Translation: CASSQDYASGMKNIQYF. The rearrangement links TRBV4-3 to TRBJ2-4; 9 nucleotides match TRBD2. From germline, CDR1 is LGHNA and CDR2 YSLEER. V lost 0 bases and J lost 4; bases outside the gene matches: 7. The CDR3 is made up of 17 amino acids.

This clonotype was seen a few times. The chain combines TRBV19 with TRBJ1-1; the match to TRBD1 covers 7 bases. The CDR3 extends over 15 amino acids. Per germline, CDR1 LNHDA and CDR2 SQIVND (reference sequence). V was pared by 2 bases and J by 0 bases, with 3 bases of the junction left unmatched. CDR3 nucleotide sequence: TGTGCCAGTAGTATACAGGGACAGCTGAACACTGAAGCTTTCTTT. Translating it yields CASSIQGQLNTEAFF.

A few counts support this clonotype. The chain is built from TRBV18 and TRBJ1-1, with D tentatively TRBD1 (5 bases). Between the trimmed V and J ends, which lost 6 bases and 3 bases, there was a span of 11 bases. From germline, CDR1 is KGHSH and CDR2 LQKENI. The CDR3 loop spans 13 amino acids. CDR3 loop: CASSYRGDTEAFF. Here the CDR3 DNA reads TGTGCCAGCTCTTACCGGGGGGACACTGAAGCTTTCTTT.

This clonotype came up many times. The V and J genes are TRBV18 and TRBJ2-1; tentatively, D is TRBD1 (6 bases). The CDR3 consists of 14 residues. Germline loops: CDR1 KGHSH, CDR2 LQKENI. Between the trimmed V and J ends, which lost 3 bases and 7 bases, there was a span of 13 bases. The CDR3 region is CASSPRTVGNEQFF. CDR3 bases: TGTGCCAGCTCACCGCGGACAGTTGGGAATGAGCAGTTCTTC.

The V gene is TRBV18, the J gene TRBJ1-5; D possibly corresponds to TRBD1 (5 bases). V was pared by 4 bases and J by 1 base, with 8 bases between. Germline V CDR1 and CDR2: KGHSH, LQKENI. The CDR3 is 14 residues long. The CDR3 protein is CASSLRDSNQPQHF. The DNA of the CDR3 is TGTGCCAGCTCACTCCGGGACAGCAATCAGCCCCAGCATTTT.

This clonotype appeared a few times. The rearrangement uses TRBV6-5 and TRBJ2-3; no clear D. This CDR3 is 14 amino acids long. The V gene's germline CDR1 is MNHEY and CDR2 SVGAGI. V lost 2 bases, J lost 5 bases, and 11 bases lay in between. The CDR3 loop reads CASSYRTAEDTQYF. CDR3 nucleotide sequence: TGTGCCAGCAGTTACCGGACCGCGGAAGATACGCAGTATTTT.

The V gene is TRBV7-2, the J gene TRBJ2-4; 10 bases agree with TRBD2. Germline CDR1 and CDR2: SGHTA and FQGNSA. The CDR3 length is 15 residues. Trimming took 5 bases from V and 7 from J; bases not matched to a gene: 8. For the CDR3, the DNA is TGTGCCAGCAGCGACTTTCTAGCGGGGGTTAACATTCAGTACTTC. This translates into CASSDFLAGVNIQYF.

A few counts support this clonotype. The CDR3 region has the DNA TGTGCCAGCAGCCGGGGCCACCAAGAGACCCAGTACTTC. It codes for CASSRGHQETQYF. The chain links TRBV6-5 to TRBJ2-5; tentatively, D is TRBD1 or TRBD2 (5 bases each). V was shortened by 6 bases and J by 0 bases, with 8 bases between the two germline ends. This CDR3 comprises 13 residues. CDR1 and CDR2 (germline): MNHEY, SVGAGI.

The chain combines TRBV19 with TRBJ1-5; TRBD1 matches at 8 bases. J gave up 5 bases and V 4 bases, and 7 bases lay outside the gene matches. The germline V gene has CDR1 LNHDA and CDR2 SQIVND (reference sequence). The CDR3 contains 15 residues. The CDR3 spells CASSSGQGGDQPQHF. The CDR3 nucleotides read TGTGCCAGTAGTAGCGGACAGGGTGGGGATCAGCCCCAGCATTTT. The full variable domain, in which reference TRBV19 and TRBJ1-5 provide the parts outside the CDR3, is DGGITQSPKYLFRKEGQNVTLSCEQNLNHDAMYWYRQDPGQGLRLIYYSQIVNDFQKGDIAEGYSVSREKKESFPLTVTSAQKNPTAFYLCASSSGQGGDQPQHFGDGTRLSIL.

This clonotype was seen a handful of times. V gene TRBV5-1 combines with J gene TRBJ2-1; possibly TRBD2 for D (6 bases). Germline assignment: CDR1 SGHRS and CDR2 YFSETQ. This CDR3 has 15 amino acids. V was cut by 0 bases and J by 15 bases, with 22 bases left in between. The CDR3 is CASSLDGSGLRGSFF. CDR3 sequence (DNA): TGCGCCAGCAGCTTGGACGGGAGCGGTCTGCGAGGTTCGTTCTTC.

This clonotype was counted between two and nine times. The rearrangement uses TRBV4-3 and TRBJ1-2, with D possibly being TRBD1 (5 bases). The CDR3 has 15 amino acids. Trimming removed 2 bases at V and 0 bases at J, with 10 bases between. Germline CDR1 is LGHNA and CDR2 is YSLEER. The chain's CDR3 is CASSQRQGANYGYTF. Here the CDR3 DNA reads TGCGCCAGCAGCCAAAGGCAGGGAGCTAACTATGGCTACACCTTC.

V and J are TRBV29-1 and TRBJ2-3; D may correspond to TRBD1 or TRBD2 (5 bases each). CDR1 SQVTM and CDR2 ANQGSEA come from the germline V gene. The germline V and J ends were trimmed by 8 bases and 6 bases, with 21 bases remaining between them. The CDR3 contains 14 residues. The CDR3 loop reads CSPPTRDPADTQYF. The CDR3 DNA reads as TGCAGCCCTCCGACCCGGGACCCAGCGGATACGCAGTATTTT.

This clonotype has a handful of counts. The gene calls are TRBV7-9 and TRBJ2-1, with D possibly matching TRBD1 (6 bases). Germline V CDR1 and CDR2: SEHNR, FQNEAQ (reference sequence). Trimming cost V 7 bases and J 4 bases, with 20 bases left between them. The CDR3 is 16 amino acids. CDR3 in DNA: TGTGCCAGCACCCAGTGGGGGCGGACCTCATACAATGAGCAGTTCTTC. It translates to CASTQWGRTSYNEQFF.

This clonotype was counted between two and nine times. The V and J genes are TRBV20-1 and TRBJ2-2, with D uncertain. CDR3 length: 12 amino acids. Germline V gene lookup returns CDR1 DFQATT and CDR2 SNEGSKA (reference sequence). Deletions cut 2 bases from V and 5 bases from J, with 6 bases between. The CDR3 nucleotides are TGCAGTGCTAGACTCCTAACCGGGGAGCTGTTTTTT. Its translation: CSARLLTGELFF.

The sample holds a few counts of this clonotype. The chain has TRBV7-9 and TRBJ1-3, with 8 positions matching TRBD1. V was pared by 0 bases and J by 0 bases, with 1 base of the junction left unmatched. The germline gives CDR1 SEHNR, CDR2 FQNEAQ (reference sequence). The CDR3 loop spans 16 amino acids. CDR3 nucleotide sequence: TGTGCCAGCAGCTTAGCGGGGACAGGCTCTGGAAACACCATATATTTT. This codes for CASSLAGTGSGNTIYF. The full variable domain, with the rest looked up from reference TRBV7-9 and TRBJ1-3, is DTGVSQNPRHKITKRGQNVTFRCDPISEHNRLYWYRQTLGQGPEFLTYFQNEAQLEKSRLLSDRFSAERPKGSFSTLEIQRTEQGDSAMYLCASSLAGTGSGNTIYFGEGSWLTVV.

The V gene is TRBV3-1, the J gene TRBJ2-1, with 13 bases identical to TRBD2. V lost 4 bases, J lost 9 bases, and 3 bases stayed unmatched. The CDR3 has 14 amino acids. The germline gives CDR1 LGHDT, CDR2 YNNKEL (reference sequence). CDR3 residues: CASSPRLAGGEQFF. The CDR3 DNA sequence: TGTGCCAGCAGCCCCAGACTAGCGGGGGGTGAGCAGTTCTTC.

The rearrangement joins TRBV18 to TRBJ2-5, with D tentatively TRBD2 (6 bases). Germline CDR1 KGHSH, CDR2 LQKENI. V was pared by 2 bases and J by 1 base, with 11 bases between. The CDR3 contains 15 residues. The CDR3 nucleotides are TGTGCCAGCTCACCAATCGGCGGGACCCAAGAGACCCAGTACTTC. Protein sequence: CASSPIGGTQETQYF.

This clonotype was recorded at least ten times. The V and J genes are TRBV6-5 and TRBJ2-3, with D tentatively TRBD2 (6 bases). Germline V CDR1 and CDR2: MNHEY, SVGAGI. This CDR3 spans 14 amino acids. V dropped 3 bases and J dropped 4 bases, with 11 bases sitting between them. The CDR3 protein is CASSYTGGADTQYF. CDR3 nucleotides: TGTGCCAGCAGTTATACCGGCGGGGCAGATACGCAGTATTTT.

The table lists this clonotype with a few counts. CDR3 in DNA: TGTGCCAGCAGCTGGGCCGCCAGGGAGACCCAGTACTTC. Amino acid sequence: CASSWAARETQYF. The chain has TRBV7-3 and TRBJ2-5; D unresolved. The CDR3 length is 13 residues. Trimming pared 4 bases from V and 5 bases from J, leaving 11 bases between. Germline lookup yields CDR1 SGHTA and CDR2 FQGTGA.

V gene TRBV7-3 combines with J gene TRBJ2-3, with D possibly being TRBD1 (5 bases). The CDR3 totals 16 residues. V lost 0 bases to trimming and J lost 3 bases, with 13 bases between them. Looked up from germline, CDR1 is SGHTA and CDR2 is FQGTGA. CDR3 amino acids: CASSLTSAGSTDTQYF. Here the CDR3 DNA reads TGTGCCAGCAGCTTAACGTCCGCAGGGTCGACAGATACGCAGTATTTT.